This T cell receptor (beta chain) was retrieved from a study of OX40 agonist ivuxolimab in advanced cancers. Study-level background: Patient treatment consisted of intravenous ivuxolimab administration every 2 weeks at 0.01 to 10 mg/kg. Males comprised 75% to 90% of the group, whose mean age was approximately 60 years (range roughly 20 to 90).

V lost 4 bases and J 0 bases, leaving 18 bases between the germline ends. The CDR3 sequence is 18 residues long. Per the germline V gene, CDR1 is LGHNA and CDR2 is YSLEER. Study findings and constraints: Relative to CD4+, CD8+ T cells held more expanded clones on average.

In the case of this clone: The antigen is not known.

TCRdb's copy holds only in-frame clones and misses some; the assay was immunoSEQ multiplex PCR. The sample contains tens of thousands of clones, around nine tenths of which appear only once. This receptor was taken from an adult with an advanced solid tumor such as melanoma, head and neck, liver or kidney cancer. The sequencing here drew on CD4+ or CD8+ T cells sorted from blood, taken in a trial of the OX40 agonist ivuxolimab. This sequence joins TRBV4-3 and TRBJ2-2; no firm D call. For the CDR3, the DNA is TGCGCCAGCAGCCTCCATCCCCCACGGCATCCGAACACCGGGGAGCTGTTTTTT. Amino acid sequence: CASSLHPPRHPNTGELFF.